In its sample, the clone carrying this TCR beta chain was seen many times. As processed by the authors: Built for papillary thyroid cancer, a distant-metastasis classifier drew on CDR3 differences across clinicopathological groups. Via MiXCR, TCRdb re-called the PCR reads. The V and J calls here are based on TCRdb, not the publication. Here the sample spans 35,000 to 50,000 clones, about 12% being singletons. The sample belongs to a study of metastatic and nonmetastatic thyroid tumors. Study-wide background: Repertoires from malignant and benign thyroid patients were compared across blood and tumor or nodule tissue.

CDR3 size: 15 residues. J lost 2 bases, V lost 4 bases, and 4 bases had no gene match. The germline CDR1 and CDR2 sequences are MDHEN and SYDVKM. No patient had received any treatment before thyroid surgery. This sequence joins TRBV28 and TRBJ2-3; 9 nucleotides agree with TRBD1. The sample was blood. This receptor was taken from a male donor with papillary thyroid cancer or a benign thyroid nodule (not recorded which). Some clones in this sample may be carry-over from other donors' samples. The CDR3 coding sequence is TGTGCCAGCAGTTCAGACAGGGGGGACACAGATACGCAGTATTTT. Translation gives CASSSDRGDTDTQYF.